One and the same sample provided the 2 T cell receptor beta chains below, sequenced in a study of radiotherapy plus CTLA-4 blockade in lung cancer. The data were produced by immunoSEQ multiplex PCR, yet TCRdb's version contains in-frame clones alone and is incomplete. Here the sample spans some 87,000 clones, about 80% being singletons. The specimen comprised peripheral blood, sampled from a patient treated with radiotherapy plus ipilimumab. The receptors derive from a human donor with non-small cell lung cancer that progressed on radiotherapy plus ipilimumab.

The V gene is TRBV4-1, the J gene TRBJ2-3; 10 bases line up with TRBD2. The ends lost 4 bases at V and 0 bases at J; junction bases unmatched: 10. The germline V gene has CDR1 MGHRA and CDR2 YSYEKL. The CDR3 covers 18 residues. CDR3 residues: CASSPERSGGPSTDTQYF. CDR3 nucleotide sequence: TGCGCCAGCAGCCCGGAGCGTAGCGGGGGGCCGAGCACAGATACGCAGTATTTT.

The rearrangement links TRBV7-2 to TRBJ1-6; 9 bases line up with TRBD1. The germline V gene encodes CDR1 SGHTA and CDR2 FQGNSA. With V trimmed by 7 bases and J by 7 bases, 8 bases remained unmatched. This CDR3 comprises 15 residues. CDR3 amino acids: CASTGQGLTNSPLHF. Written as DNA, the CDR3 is TGTGCCAGCACCGGACAGGGGCTCACGAATTCACCCCTCCACTTT.